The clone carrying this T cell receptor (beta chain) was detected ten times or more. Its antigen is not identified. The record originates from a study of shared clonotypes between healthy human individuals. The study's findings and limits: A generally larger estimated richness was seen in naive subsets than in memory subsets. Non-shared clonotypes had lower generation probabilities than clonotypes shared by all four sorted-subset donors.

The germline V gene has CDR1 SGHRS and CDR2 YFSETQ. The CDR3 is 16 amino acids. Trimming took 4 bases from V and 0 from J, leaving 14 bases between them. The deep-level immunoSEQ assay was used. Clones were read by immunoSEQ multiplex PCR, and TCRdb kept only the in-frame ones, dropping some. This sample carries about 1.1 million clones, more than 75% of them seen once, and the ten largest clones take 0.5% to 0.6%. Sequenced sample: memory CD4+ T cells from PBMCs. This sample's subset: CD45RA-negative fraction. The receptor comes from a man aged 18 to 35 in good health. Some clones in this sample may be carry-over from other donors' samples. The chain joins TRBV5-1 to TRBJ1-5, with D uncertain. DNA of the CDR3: TGCGCCAGCAGCCCCGGGGAGAGATATAGCAATCAGCCCCAGCATTTT. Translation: CASSPGERYSNQPQHF.